What follows are 15 T cell receptor beta chains derived from one specimen sequenced in a study of blood T cell repertoires in COVID-19. The data were produced by immunoSEQ multiplex PCR, yet TCRdb's version contains in-frame clones alone and is incomplete. The data show 450,000 or so clones, with 89% seen just once and approximately 0.9% held by the top ten. The source material was peripheral blood. Every receptor here comes from a man younger than 30 with COVID-19, enrolled during active disease.

The chain carries TRBV5-4 and TRBJ1-1; no reliable D call. The V end was cut by 1 base, the J end by 1 base, with 8 bases between. The CDR3 contains 14 residues. Germline lookup yields CDR1 SGHNT and CDR2 YYREEE (reference sequence). The CDR3 sequence is CASSLTEQNTEAFF. In nucleotides, the CDR3 is TGTGCCAGCAGCTTGACAGAGCAGAACACTGAAGCTTTCTTT.

This chain links TRBV7-8 with TRBJ1-4, with D unclear. Germline CDR1 SGHVS, CDR2 FQNEAQ. V lost 1 base to trimming and J lost 8 bases, with 8 bases between them. This CDR3 is 13 amino acids long. The CDR3 sequence: CASSLDRREKLFF. The CDR3 DNA reads as TGTGCCAGCAGCTTAGACCGGAGGGAAAAACTGTTTTTT.

The chain recombines TRBV7-2 with TRBJ2-4, with 9 bases fitting TRBD1. Germline assignment: CDR1 SGHTA and CDR2 FQGNSA. The V segment lost 5 bases and the J segment 7 bases; nucleotides outside the gene matches: 6. The CDR3 length is 14 residues. DNA for the CDR3: TGTGCCAGCAGCCAACCGGGACAGGGTAACATTCAGTACTTC. It yields the protein CASSQPGQGNIQYF.

The chain recombines TRBV9 with TRBJ1-1, with 8 bases fitting TRBD1. Germline CDR1 SGDLS, CDR2 YYNGEE. V lost 4 bases and J lost 0; bases outside the gene matches: 8. This CDR3 has 16 residues. CDR3 protein: CASSPRTGTMNTEAFF. The CDR3 DNA is TGTGCCAGCAGCCCTCGGACAGGGACAATGAACACTGAAGCTTTCTTT.

V usage is TRBV5-6 and J usage is TRBJ1-4; D is ambiguous. Germline V gene sequence: CDR1 SGHDT, CDR2 YYEEEE. The CDR3 contains 15 residues. V lost 2 bases and J 4 bases, leaving 12 bases between the germline ends. CDR3 sequence: CASSFGPFDNEKLFF. CDR3 nucleotide sequence: TGTGCCAGCAGCTTCGGTCCATTCGATAATGAAAAACTGTTTTTT.

V usage is TRBV4-1 and J usage is TRBJ2-7; 9 bases fit TRBD2. Trimming at V came to 4 bases and at J to 7 bases, leaving 14 bases not matched to a gene. Germline CDR1 MGHRA, CDR2 YSYEKL. CDR3 size: 16 residues. CDR3 loop: CASSRAGTSILREQYF. The DNA for the CDR3 is TGCGCCAGCAGCCGAGCCGGGACTAGCATCTTACGGGAGCAGTACTTC.

J is TRBJ2-7 and V is TRBV29-1, with 7 bases fitting TRBD2. Germline assignment: CDR1 SQVTM and CDR2 ANQGSEA. The ends lost 6 bases at V and 5 bases at J; junction bases unmatched: 7. The CDR3 is 12 residues long. CDR3: CSVVRGVDEQYF. The CDR3, as DNA: TGCAGCGTGGTCCGGGGGGTCGACGAGCAGTACTTC.

The chain has TRBV6-5 and TRBJ2-7, with 11 bases fitting TRBD1. The germline V gene encodes CDR1 MNHEY and CDR2 SVGAGI. The V gene end was trimmed by 0 bases and the J gene end by 7 bases; junction bases not matched to a gene: 5. The CDR3 spans 15 residues. The CDR3 nucleotides are TGTGCCAGCAGTTACTCACGGGACAGGGGGTATGAGCAGTACTTC. Its protein is CASSYSRDRGYEQYF.

The gene calls are TRBV6-6 and TRBJ2-3, with TRBD1 matching over 10 bases. J was trimmed by 2 bases and V by 5 bases; bases with no gene match: 7. CDR3 length equals 16 residues. Per the germline V gene, CDR1 is MNHNY and CDR2 is SVGAGI (reference sequence). In nucleotides, the CDR3 is TGTGCCAGCAGTCCCGGGACAGGGGCACACACAGATACGCAGTATTTT. It translates to CASSPGTGAHTDTQYF.

V and J are TRBV11-2 and TRBJ1-1; D remains unclear. This CDR3 region has 15 residues. CDR1 is SGHAT and CDR2 is FQNNGV in the germline V gene. V was trimmed by 4 bases and J by 3 bases, leaving 15 bases between them. Here the CDR3 DNA reads TGTGCCAGCAGCTCCCCTATGAGGGAGGACACTGAAGCTTTCTTT. Translated: CASSSPMREDTEAFF.

This chain links TRBV7-8 with TRBJ2-1; TRBD2 matches at 12 bases. Unmatched junction bases numbered 3, after V lost 2 bases and J lost 7 bases. CDR1 is SGHVS, CDR2 FQNEAQ, per germline. CDR3 size: 15 residues. CDR3 protein: CASSLRLAGENEQFF. The DNA of the CDR3 is TGTGCCAGCAGCTTAAGACTAGCGGGGGAAAATGAGCAGTTCTTC.

This chain connects TRBV6-6 to TRBJ1-6; 8 bases are shared with TRBD1. In germline, CDR1 is MNHNY, CDR2 SVGAGI (reference sequence). V lost 5 bases and J lost 0; bases outside the gene matches: 15. CDR3 length: 20 amino acids. CDR3 in amino acids: CASSRHAGTGSISYNSPLHF. The CDR3 DNA reads as TGTGCCAGCAGTCGTCACGCCGGGACAGGCTCCATCTCCTATAATTCACCCCTCCACTTT.

This clone is a singleton in its sample. The CDR3 DNA sequence: TGCGCCAGCAGCTACCGGACAGGGAATTCACCCCTCCACTTT. Translating gives CASSYRTGNSPLHF. The genes are TRBV5-1 and TRBJ1-6; 8 bases fit TRBD1. The germline CDR1 and CDR2 sequences are SGHRS and YFSETQ. V gave up 3 bases and J gave up 7 bases; unmatched junction bases: 3. The CDR3 length is 14 residues.

The chain uses TRBV2 and TRBJ2-7; the match to TRBD2 covers 11 bases. In germline, CDR1 is SNHLY, CDR2 FYNNEI. The CDR3 contains 15 residues. The ends lost 4 bases at V and 6 bases at J; junction bases unmatched: 8. Here the CDR3 reads CASSGLAGGDGEQYF. CDR3 nucleotides: TGTGCCAGCAGTGGTCTAGCGGGGGGAGACGGCGAGCAGTACTTC.

The chain carries TRBV6-6 and TRBJ2-2, with no clear D. Germline CDR1 is MNHNY and CDR2 is SVGAGI (reference sequence). V dropped 0 bases and J dropped 6 bases, with 5 bases sitting between them. The CDR3 has 13 amino acids. The CDR3 sequence: CASSYSSPGELFF. In DNA form, the CDR3 reads TGTGCCAGCAGTTACTCGAGCCCCGGGGAGCTGTTTTTT.